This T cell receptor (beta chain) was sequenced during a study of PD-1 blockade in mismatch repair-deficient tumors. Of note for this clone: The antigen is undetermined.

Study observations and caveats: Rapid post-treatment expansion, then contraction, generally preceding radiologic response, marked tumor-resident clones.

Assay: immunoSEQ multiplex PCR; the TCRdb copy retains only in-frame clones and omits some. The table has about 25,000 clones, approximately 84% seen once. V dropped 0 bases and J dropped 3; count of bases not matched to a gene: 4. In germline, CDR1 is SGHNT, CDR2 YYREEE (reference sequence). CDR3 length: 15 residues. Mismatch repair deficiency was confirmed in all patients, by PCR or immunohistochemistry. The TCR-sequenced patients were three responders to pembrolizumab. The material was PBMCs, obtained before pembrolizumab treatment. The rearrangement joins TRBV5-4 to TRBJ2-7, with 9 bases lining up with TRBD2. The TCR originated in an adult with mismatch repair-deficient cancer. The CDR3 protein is CASSLGLAGDYEQYF. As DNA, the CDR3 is TGTGCCAGCAGCTTGGGATTAGCGGGAGACTACGAGCAGTACTTC.